Here is one T cell receptor (beta chain) with its context. Its antigen is currently unknown. Germline CDR1 is KGHSH and CDR2 is LQKENI. Trimming removed 4 bases from V and 7 bases from J; junction bases left unmatched: 5. This CDR3 has 14 residues. These data originate in a study of shared clonotypes between healthy human individuals. The repertoire was sequenced with immunoSEQ multiplex PCR; TCRdb's copy has only in-frame clones and lacks some. The sample consists of under 1,100,000 clones, about 75% of them appearing once. General study results and limits: For naive CD4 cells, roughly 4.6% of clonotypes were shared across a handful of donors.

Sequences were obtained from memory CD4+ T cells sorted from blood. Subset given: CD45RA-negative fraction. V is TRBV18 and J is TRBJ1-3; 9 bases align to TRBD1. This clonotype was obtained from a man aged 18 to 29 in good health. CDR3 amino acids: CASSLGQGVNTIYF. The CDR3 region has the DNA TGTGCCAGCTCACTGGGACAGGGCGTGAACACCATATATTTT.